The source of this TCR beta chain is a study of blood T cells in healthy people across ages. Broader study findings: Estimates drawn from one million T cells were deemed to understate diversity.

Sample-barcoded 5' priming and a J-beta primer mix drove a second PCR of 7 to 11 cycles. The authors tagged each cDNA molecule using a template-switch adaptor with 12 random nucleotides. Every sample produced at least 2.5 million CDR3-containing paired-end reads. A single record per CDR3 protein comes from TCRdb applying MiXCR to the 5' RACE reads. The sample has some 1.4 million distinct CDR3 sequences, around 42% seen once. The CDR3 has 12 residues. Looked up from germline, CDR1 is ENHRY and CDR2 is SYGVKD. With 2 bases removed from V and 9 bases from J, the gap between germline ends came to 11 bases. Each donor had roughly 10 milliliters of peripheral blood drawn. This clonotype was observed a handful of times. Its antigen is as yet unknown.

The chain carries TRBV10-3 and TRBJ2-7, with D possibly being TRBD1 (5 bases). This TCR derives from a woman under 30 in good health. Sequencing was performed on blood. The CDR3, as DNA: TGTGCCATCAGTGAGCTCCAGGGCTCGCAGTACTTC. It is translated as CAISELQGSQYF.